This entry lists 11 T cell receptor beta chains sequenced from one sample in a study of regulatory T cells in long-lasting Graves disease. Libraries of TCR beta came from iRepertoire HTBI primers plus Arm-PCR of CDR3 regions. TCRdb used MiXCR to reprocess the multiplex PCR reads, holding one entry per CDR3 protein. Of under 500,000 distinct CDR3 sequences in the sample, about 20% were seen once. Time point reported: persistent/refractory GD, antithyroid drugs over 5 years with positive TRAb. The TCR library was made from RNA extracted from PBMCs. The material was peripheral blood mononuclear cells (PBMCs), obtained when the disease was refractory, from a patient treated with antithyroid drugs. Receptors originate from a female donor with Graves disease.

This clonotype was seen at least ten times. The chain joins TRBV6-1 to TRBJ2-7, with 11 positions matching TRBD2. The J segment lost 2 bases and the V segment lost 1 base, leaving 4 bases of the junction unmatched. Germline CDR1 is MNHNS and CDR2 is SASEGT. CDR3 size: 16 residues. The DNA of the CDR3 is TGTGCCAGCAGTGAAGGACTAGCGGGAAAGCCCTACGAGCAGTACTTC. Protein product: CASSEGLAGKPYEQYF.

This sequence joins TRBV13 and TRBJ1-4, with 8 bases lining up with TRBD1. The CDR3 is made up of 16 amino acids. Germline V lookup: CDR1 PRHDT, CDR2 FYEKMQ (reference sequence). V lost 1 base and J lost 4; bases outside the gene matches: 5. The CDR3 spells CASSLAGGAINEKLFF. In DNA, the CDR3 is TGTGCCAGCAGCTTAGCAGGGGGCGCAATTAATGAAAAACTGTTTTTT.

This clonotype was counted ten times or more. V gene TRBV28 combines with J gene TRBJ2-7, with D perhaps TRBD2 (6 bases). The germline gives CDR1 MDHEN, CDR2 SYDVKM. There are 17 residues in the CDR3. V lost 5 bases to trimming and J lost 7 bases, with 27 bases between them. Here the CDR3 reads CASSLSDRDSSSREQYF. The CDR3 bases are TGTGCCAGCAGTCTCTCCGACCGGGACTCCTCCTCGAGGGAGCAGTACTTC.

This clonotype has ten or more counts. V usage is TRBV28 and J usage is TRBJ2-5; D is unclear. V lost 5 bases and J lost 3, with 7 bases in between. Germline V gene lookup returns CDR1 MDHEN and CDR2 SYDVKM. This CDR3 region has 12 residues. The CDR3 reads CASSPQEETQYF. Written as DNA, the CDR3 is TGTGCCAGCAGTCCCCAGGAAGAGACCCAGTACTTC.

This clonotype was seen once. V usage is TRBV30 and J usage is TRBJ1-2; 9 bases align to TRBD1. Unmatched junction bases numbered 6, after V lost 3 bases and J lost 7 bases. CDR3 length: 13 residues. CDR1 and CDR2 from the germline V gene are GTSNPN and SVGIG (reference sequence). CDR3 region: CAWRVTGGRGYTF. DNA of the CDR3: TGTGCCTGGAGGGTGACAGGGGGTCGTGGCTACACCTTC.

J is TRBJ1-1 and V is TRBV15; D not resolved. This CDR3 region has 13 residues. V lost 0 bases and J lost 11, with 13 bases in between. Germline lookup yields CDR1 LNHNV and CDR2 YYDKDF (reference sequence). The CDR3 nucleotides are TGTGCCACCAGCAGAGATACGAAGGTTCGGGCTTTCTTT. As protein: CATSRDTKVRAFF.

DNA for the CDR3: TGTGCCAGCAGTTACGTTAGCGGGAGTGGCGAGCAGTACTTC. It is translated as CASSYVSGSGEQYF. V and J are TRBV6-4 and TRBJ2-7, with 9 bases that match TRBD2. V shed 5 bases, J shed 6 bases, and the junction held 8 bases outside the gene matches. CDR1 is MRHNA, CDR2 SNTAGT, per germline. CDR3 length equals 14 residues.

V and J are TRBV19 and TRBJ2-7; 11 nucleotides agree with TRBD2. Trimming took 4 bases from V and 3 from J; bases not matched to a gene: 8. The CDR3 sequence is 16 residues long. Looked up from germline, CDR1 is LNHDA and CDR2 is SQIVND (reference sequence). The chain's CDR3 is CASSRKTGTSGYEQYF. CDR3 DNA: TGTGCCAGTAGTAGGAAAACCGGGACTAGCGGCTACGAGCAGTACTTC.

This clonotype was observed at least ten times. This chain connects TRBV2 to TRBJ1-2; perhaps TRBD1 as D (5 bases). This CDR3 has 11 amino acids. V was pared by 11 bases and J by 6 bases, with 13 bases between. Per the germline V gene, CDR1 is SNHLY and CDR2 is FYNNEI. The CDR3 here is CAGRGGHGYTF. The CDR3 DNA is TGTGCCGGCCGGGGGGGACATGGCTACACCTTC.

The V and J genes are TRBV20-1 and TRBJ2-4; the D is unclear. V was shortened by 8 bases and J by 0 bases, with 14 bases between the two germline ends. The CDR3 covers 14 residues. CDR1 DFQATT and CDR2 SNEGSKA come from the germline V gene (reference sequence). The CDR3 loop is CSQAETLAKNIQYF. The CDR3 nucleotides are TGCAGTCAAGCCGAAACCCTAGCCAAAAACATTCAGTACTTC.

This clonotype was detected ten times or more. This chain's CDR3 is CASRGAYSNQPQHF. The CDR3 nucleotides are TGTGCCAGCAGAGGGGCGTATAGCAATCAGCCCCAGCATTTT. The chain has TRBV2 and TRBJ1-5; a possible D gene is TRBD1 (5 bases). The germline V gene has CDR1 SNHLY and CDR2 FYNNEI. The CDR3 is 14 amino acids. V was pared by 6 bases and J by 0 bases, with 9 bases between.